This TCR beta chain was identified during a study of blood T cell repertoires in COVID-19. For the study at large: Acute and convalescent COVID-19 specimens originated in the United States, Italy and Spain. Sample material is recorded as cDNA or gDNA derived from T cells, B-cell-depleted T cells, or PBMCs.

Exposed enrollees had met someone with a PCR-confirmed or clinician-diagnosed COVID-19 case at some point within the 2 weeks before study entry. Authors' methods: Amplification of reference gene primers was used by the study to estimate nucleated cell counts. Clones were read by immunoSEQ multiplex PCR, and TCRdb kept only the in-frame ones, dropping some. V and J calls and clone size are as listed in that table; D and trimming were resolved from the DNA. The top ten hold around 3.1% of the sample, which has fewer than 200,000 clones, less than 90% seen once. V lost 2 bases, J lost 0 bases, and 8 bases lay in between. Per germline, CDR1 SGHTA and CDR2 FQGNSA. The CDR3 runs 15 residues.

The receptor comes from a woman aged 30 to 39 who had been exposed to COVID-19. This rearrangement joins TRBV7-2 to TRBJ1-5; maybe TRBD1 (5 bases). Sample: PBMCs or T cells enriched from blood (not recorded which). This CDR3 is CASSLWGYSNQPQHF. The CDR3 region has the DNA TGTGCCAGCAGCTTATGGGGCTATAGCAATCAGCCCCAGCATTTT.